The count of the clone carrying this TCR beta chain is one. The data were taken from a study of tumor-infiltrating lymphocytes in localized non-small cell lung cancer. Trimming took 2 bases from V and 7 from J; bases not matched to a gene: 6. This CDR3 has 16 amino acids. Germline V CDR1 and CDR2: LGHNA, YNFKEQ. Sequencing was performed with immunoSEQ multiplex PCR; in TCRdb, only in-frame clones are kept and a portion is missing. Here the sample spans 6,400 or so clones, roughly 69% being singletons. This rearrangement joins TRBV4-2 to TRBJ2-1, with 12 bases fitting TRBD2. Sequences were obtained from uninvolved lung tissue not adjacent to the tumor. This receptor was identified in a human donor with non-small cell lung cancer. The CDR3 here is CASSQMTSGSFNEQFF. As DNA, the CDR3 is TGTGCCAGCAGCCAAATGACTAGCGGGAGTTTTAATGAGCAGTTCTTC.